Each of the 27 T cell receptor beta chains below was sequenced from the same sample in a study of blood T cell repertoires in COVID-19. The table came from immunoSEQ multiplex PCR; TCRdb's copy has only in-frame clones and leaves some out. Found here are about 240,000 clones, roughly nine tenths of them singletons; the top ten hold 7.2%. The sequencing sample was made of peripheral blood. These receptors were collected from a man in his 60s who had recovered from COVID-19.

The chain uses TRBV6-1 and TRBJ2-7, with TRBD2 matching 9 bases. Germline V gene data show CDR1 as MNHNS and CDR2 as SASEGT. The junction had 10 bases not matched to a gene; V was cut back by 2 bases and J by 5 bases. This CDR3 region has 16 residues. The DNA of the CDR3 is TGTGCCAGCAGTGAATTAAGGCTAGCGGGGAGTCACGAGCAGTACGTC. This translates into CASSELRLAGSHEQYV.

J is TRBJ2-3 and V is TRBV3-1 (or the pseudogene TRBV3-2), with 14 bases that match TRBD2. The CDR3 covers 18 residues. Per germline, CDR1 LGHDT and CDR2 YNNKEL (reference sequence). With 3 bases clipped from V and 0 bases from J, the junction kept 5 bases outside the gene matches. Written as DNA, the CDR3 is TGTGCCAGCAGCCAGACTAGCGGGGGGGCCGGTAGCACAGATACGCAGTATTTT. Translation: CASSQTSGGAGSTDTQYF.

The gene calls are TRBV6-5 and TRBJ2-7; TRBD1 aligns across 7 bases. V trimming: 0 bases; J trimming: 1 base; junction bases outside the gene matches: 3. The CDR3 has 15 amino acids. Germline loops: CDR1 MNHEY, CDR2 SVGAGI. In DNA form, the CDR3 reads TGTGCCAGCAGTTACTCGCACAGGGGATCCTACGAGCAGTACTTC. Translating gives CASSYSHRGSYEQYF.

V is TRBV20-1 and J is TRBJ2-5, with 12 nucleotides matching TRBD2. Losses at the gene ends were 3 bases for V and 5 bases for J; bases not matched to a gene: 4. CDR1 and CDR2 (germline): DFQATT, SNEGSKA (reference sequence). This CDR3 region has 14 residues. Here the CDR3 reads CSASLAGGPETQYF. As DNA, the CDR3 is TGCAGTGCTAGTCTAGCGGGGGGGCCTGAGACCCAGTACTTC.

The genes are TRBV18 and TRBJ1-5; 7 bases align to TRBD1. This CDR3 has 17 residues. Germline V gives CDR1 KGHSH, CDR2 LQKENI. With 4 bases clipped from V and 0 bases from J, the junction kept 9 bases outside the gene matches. CDR3 amino acids: CASSQGGRGPSNQPQHF. The CDR3 DNA sequence: TGTGCCAGCTCACAAGGGGGCCGAGGACCTAGCAATCAGCCCCAGCATTTT.

This clone was counted only a few times. The chain combines TRBV9 with TRBJ2-7; D is unclear. The CDR3 contains 13 residues. Germline-derived CDR1 and CDR2 are SGDLS and YYNGEE. V lost 0 bases to trimming and J lost 3 bases, with 7 bases between them. Here the CDR3 reads CASSVGLYYEQYF. The DNA for the CDR3 is TGTGCCAGCAGCGTAGGTCTGTACTACGAGCAGTACTTC.

The V call is TRBV30, the J call TRBJ1-2, with D possibly TRBD1 on 6 matching bases. With 0 bases removed from V and 4 bases from J, the gap between germline ends came to 12 bases. The length of the CDR3 is 14 residues. Germline CDR1 GTSNPN, CDR2 SVGIG (reference sequence). The CDR3 loop is CAWSVHRVSYGYTF. The DNA for the CDR3 is TGTGCCTGGAGTGTACACAGGGTTTCCTATGGCTACACCTTC.

In its sample, this clone was seen once. One junction end disagrees with the germline gene, perhaps due to a read error. The chain couples TRBV5-1 to TRBJ2-3; 10 bases fit TRBD2. This CDR3 contains 17 residues. In germline, CDR1 is SGHRS, CDR2 YFSETQ. This chain's CDR3 is CAISRAGGIKSTDTQYF. Written as DNA, the CDR3 is TGCGCCATCAGCAGAGCGGGGGGGATTAAGAGCACAGATACGCAGTATTTT.

This clone has only a few counts. V is TRBV19 and J is TRBJ1-5; no definite D call. The V gene's germline CDR1 is LNHDA and CDR2 SQIVND (reference sequence). The V end lost 4 bases, the J end lost 2 bases, and 12 bases lay between the germline ends. The CDR3 totals 15 residues. The CDR3: CASSNPGRGNQPQHF. The CDR3 nucleotides read TGTGCCAGTAGTAATCCGGGGAGGGGCAATCAGCCCCAGCATTTT.

CDR3: CASSGGLIFTDTQYF. The CDR3 bases are TGTGCCAGCAGTGGAGGACTGATATTCACAGATACGCAGTATTTT. V is TRBV2 and J is TRBJ2-3; maybe TRBD2 (5 bases). There are 15 residues in the CDR3. V lost 4 bases and J lost 2, with 13 bases in between. Germline CDR1 is SNHLY and CDR2 is FYNNEI. The variable domain in full, with the rest retrieved from reference TRBV2 and TRBJ2-3, is EPEVTQTPSHQVTQMGQEVILRCVPISNHLYFYWYRQILGQKVEFLVSFYNNEISEKSEIFDDQFSVERPDGSNFTLKIRSTKLEDSAMYFCASSGGLIFTDTQYFGPGTRLTVL.

The J gene is TRBJ2-1, the V gene TRBV2; D gene ambiguous. Germline V lookup: CDR1 SNHLY, CDR2 FYNNEI. Trimming cost V 3 bases and J 3 bases, with 6 bases left between them. The CDR3 extends over 13 amino acids. CDR3 loop: CASSESYYNEQFF. The CDR3 DNA reads as TGTGCCAGCAGTGAGTCTTACTACAATGAGCAGTTCTTC.

V and J are TRBV24-1 and TRBJ2-2, with D possibly being TRBD1 (5 bases). V lost 3 bases to trimming and J lost 1 base, with 17 bases between them. The CDR3 has 18 amino acids. Germline V gene sequence: CDR1 KGHDR, CDR2 SFDVKD. CDR3 nucleotides: TGTGCCACCAGTGATAGTAGGGGCCACGGCAGGAACACCGGGGAGCTGTTTTTT. As protein: CATSDSRGHGRNTGELFF.

In DNA form, the CDR3 reads TGCGCCAGCAGCCTGGGACAGGGTGGCTATGGCTACACCTTC. This encodes CASSLGQGGYGYTF. The rearrangement uses TRBV5-1 and TRBJ1-2, with 9 bases aligning to TRBD1. Per germline, CDR1 SGHRS and CDR2 YFSETQ. Germline trimming cut 4 bases from V and 4 bases from J; bases unmatched to any gene: 5. The CDR3 sequence is 14 residues long.

This clone was detected once. The chain combines TRBV6-5 with TRBJ2-1; 8 nucleotides agree with TRBD2. V lost 5 bases, J lost 0 bases, and 3 bases stayed unmatched. Germline V gene sequence: CDR1 MNHEY, CDR2 SVGAGI. The CDR3 has 15 residues. The CDR3 is CASSTGTSSYNEQFF. CDR3 bases: TGTGCCAGCAGTACCGGGACTAGCTCCTACAATGAGCAGTTCTTC.

The CDR3 is CASSLALGTNNSPLHF. CDR3 sequence (DNA): TGCGCCAGCAGCTTGGCCCTCGGGACTAATAATTCACCCCTCCACTTT. The chain joins TRBV5-1 to TRBJ1-6; D is perhaps TRBD1 (5 bases). The CDR3 has 16 residues. Per the germline V gene, CDR1 is SGHRS and CDR2 is YFSETQ. V lost 0 bases to trimming and J lost 5 bases, with 12 bases between them.

V is TRBV5-4 and J is TRBJ2-2; D perhaps matches TRBD1 (5 bases). The CDR3 covers 16 residues. Germline V gives CDR1 SGHNT, CDR2 YYREEE (reference sequence). Trimming took off 0 bases at V and 0 bases at J, with 9 bases between the two ends. The CDR3 DNA reads as TGTGCCAGCAGCTTGGGGGGCAGGACGAACACCGGGGAGCTGTTTTTT. Its translation is CASSLGGRTNTGELFF.

V and J are TRBV5-4 and TRBJ2-7; TRBD1 is a possible D gene (8 bases). Trimming took 7 bases from V and 2 from J, leaving 16 bases between them. There are 14 residues in the CDR3. Germline values: CDR1 SGHNT, CDR2 YYREEE (reference sequence). For the CDR3, the DNA is TGTGCCAGCGGGGGGGCAGGGGGCACCTACGAGCAGTACTTC. This sequence encodes CASGGAGGTYEQYF. The full variable domain, with the rest looked up from reference TRBV5-4 and TRBJ2-7, is ETGVTQSPTHLIKTRGQQVTLRCSSQSGHNTVSWYQQALGQGPQFIFQYYREEENGRGNFPPRFSGLQFPNYSSELNVNALELDDSALYLCASGGAGGTYEQYFGPGTRLTVT.

This chain links TRBV18 with TRBJ1-1; 8 bases are shared with TRBD1. CDR1 is KGHSH, CDR2 LQKENI, per germline. The CDR3 runs to 15 residues. V was clipped by 6 bases and J by 9 bases; unmatched bases: 15. CDR3 DNA: TGTGCCAGCTCGCCGGGACAGGCAAATACAGCTCAAGCTTTCTTT. Amino acids: CASSPGQANTAQAFF.

The chain employs TRBV28 and TRBJ1-1; D is unresolved. This CDR3 is built from 16 residues. Trimming took 3 bases from V and 1 from J, leaving 15 bases between them. Germline-derived CDR1 and CDR2 are MDHEN and SYDVKM. The DNA for the CDR3 is TGTGCCAGCAGTTTCCCCCCCCGACTGTCGAACACTGAAGCTTTCTTT. It specifies CASSFPPRLSNTEAFF.

J is TRBJ2-7 and V is TRBV14, with TRBD2 matching 10 bases. V gave up 4 bases and J gave up 6 bases; unmatched junction bases: 12. CDR3 length: 16 residues. CDR1 and CDR2 from the germline V gene are SGHDN and FVKESK. CDR3 coding DNA: TGTGCCAGCAGCCCAGAATTACCGGGACTAGCGTCCGAGCAGTACTTC. Translated, it gives CASSPELPGLASEQYF.

The chain combines TRBV12-5 with TRBJ2-4; TRBD1 matches at 10 bases. Germline CDR1 LGHNT, CDR2 FRNRAP. The junction had 2 bases not matched to a gene; V was cut back by 3 bases and J by 3 bases. The CDR3 has 15 residues. The CDR3 DNA reads as TGTGCTAGTGGTTTCGGGACAGGGGACAAAAACATTCAGTACTTC. Its protein is CASGFGTGDKNIQYF. Combining the CDR3 with reference TRBV12-5 and TRBJ2-4 gives the whole variable domain DARVTQTPRHKVTEMGQEVTMRCQPILGHNTVFWYRQTMMQGLELLAYFRNRAPLDDSGMPKDRFSAEMPDATLATLKIQPSEPRDSAVYFCASGFGTGDKNIQYFGAGTRLSVL.

The V and J genes are TRBV2 and TRBJ1-6; unclear D gene. This CDR3 region has 14 residues. With 2 bases removed from V and 13 bases from J, the gap between germline ends came to 15 bases. CDR1 is SNHLY and CDR2 is FYNNEI in the germline V gene. This chain's CDR3 is CASSEIPSRSPLHF. In nucleotides, the CDR3 is TGTGCCAGCAGTGAAATTCCTTCTCGGAGCCCCCTCCACTTT.

CDR3 in DNA: TGCGCCAGCAGCTTGGCAGGACAGGGGTACAATGAGCAGTTCTTC. This translates into CASSLAGQGYNEQFF. V is TRBV5-1 and J is TRBJ2-1, with 9 bases aligning to TRBD1. After removal of 0 bases from V and 4 bases from J, the junction contained 2 bases not matched to a gene. Germline loops: CDR1 SGHRS, CDR2 YFSETQ. The CDR3 is 15 amino acids.

V gene TRBV6-5 combines with J gene TRBJ2-2, with D possibly matching TRBD1 (6 bases). V lost 0 bases, J lost 8 bases, and 16 bases lay in between. The CDR3 is made up of 16 amino acids. Germline V lookup: CDR1 MNHEY, CDR2 SVGAGI. The chain's CDR3 is CASSYSKQGARGELFF. The CDR3, as DNA: TGTGCCAGCAGTTACTCGAAACAGGGCGCGAGGGGGGAGCTGTTTTTT.

The V and J genes are TRBV6-6 and TRBJ2-3; 7 bases align to TRBD1. The V gene's germline CDR1 is MNHNY and CDR2 SVGAGI (reference sequence). V lost 7 bases, J lost 9 bases, and 13 bases stayed unmatched. The CDR3 has 14 amino acids. Written as DNA, the CDR3 is TGTGCCAGCACGCCTACTCGCCAGGGACAGACGCAGTATTTT. Protein: CASTPTRQGQTQYF.

J is TRBJ1-1 and V is TRBV7-9, with D maybe TRBD1 (5 bases). CDR3 length: 16 residues. Per the germline V gene, CDR1 is SEHNR and CDR2 is FQNEAQ (reference sequence). The V and J ends lost 3 bases and 0 bases respectively, with 14 bases between them. Here the CDR3 reads CASSLFLTDLNTEAFF. In DNA, the CDR3 is TGTGCCAGCAGCTTGTTCTTGACAGACCTGAACACTGAAGCTTTCTTT.

This clone was counted a few times. V and J are TRBV10-2 and TRBJ1-5; unclear D gene. Germline CDR1 and CDR2: WSHSY and SAAADI. V was clipped by 0 bases and J by 6 bases, with 6 bases between them. The CDR3 sequence is 13 residues long. CDR3 nucleotides: TGCGCCAGCAGTGAGTCAGGGAGTCAGCCCCAGCATTTT. Residues: CASSESGSQPQHF.